This TCR beta chain stems from a study of shared clonotypes between healthy human individuals. Concerning this clone itself: Its specificity is not known.

Germline V lookup: CDR1 SGHRS, CDR2 YFSETQ. This CDR3 region has 13 residues. J gave up 6 bases and V 4 bases, and 3 bases lay outside the gene matches. Clones were read by immunoSEQ multiplex PCR, and TCRdb kept only the in-frame ones, dropping some. The sample lists roughly 2 million clones; roughly 95% were seen once. The study's findings and limits: Relative to their counterparts shared across all four donors, non-shared clonotypes exhibited diminished generation probabilities. Few donors restricted represented genetic and exposure-history diversity. On the whole, naive subsets had larger estimated richness than memory subsets had.

This chain links TRBV5-1 with TRBJ1-3; 8 nucleotides line up with TRBD1. This TCR was sampled from a young man in good health. The sample comprised naive CD4+ T cells sorted from blood. Subset specified: CD45RA+ positively selected. The CDR3 spells CASSPDRANTIYF. DNA of the CDR3: TGCGCCAGCAGCCCGGACAGGGCAAACACCATATATTTT.